This T cell receptor beta chain was captured in a study of blood T cell repertoires in COVID-19. The table came from immunoSEQ multiplex PCR; TCRdb's copy has only in-frame clones and leaves some out. The sample holds fewer than 150,000 clones, 80% to 90% seen once. This clone was counted between two and nine times. Per germline, CDR1 MNHNY and CDR2 SVGAGI (reference sequence). V gave up 6 bases and J gave up 7 bases; unmatched junction bases: 10. The CDR3 totals 15 residues. The receptor was isolated from a woman between 50 and 59 years old with acute or convalescent COVID-19. Input material: peripheral blood. This chain joins TRBV6-6 and TRBJ1-5; 9 bases fit TRBD1. CDR3 DNA sequence: TGTGCCAGCAGCATTGGACAGGGGTTGGGACAGCCCCAGCATTTT. It yields the protein CASSIGQGLGQPQHF.